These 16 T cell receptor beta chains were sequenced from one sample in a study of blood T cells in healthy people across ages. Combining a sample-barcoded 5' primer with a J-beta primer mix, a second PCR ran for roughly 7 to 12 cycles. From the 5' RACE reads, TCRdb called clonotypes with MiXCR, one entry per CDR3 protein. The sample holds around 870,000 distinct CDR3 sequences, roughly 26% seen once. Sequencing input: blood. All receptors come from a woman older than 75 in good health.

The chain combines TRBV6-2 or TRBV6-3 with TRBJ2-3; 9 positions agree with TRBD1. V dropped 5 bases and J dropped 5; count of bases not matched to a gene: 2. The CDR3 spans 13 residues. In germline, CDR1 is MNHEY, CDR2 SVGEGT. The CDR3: CASSKTGGDTQYF. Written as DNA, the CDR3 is TGTGCCAGCAGTAAGACAGGGGGAGATACGCAGTATTTT.

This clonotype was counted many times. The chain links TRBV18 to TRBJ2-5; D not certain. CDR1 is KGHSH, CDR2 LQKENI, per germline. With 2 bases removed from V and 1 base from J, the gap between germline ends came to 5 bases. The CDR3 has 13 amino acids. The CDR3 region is CASSPNPQETQYF. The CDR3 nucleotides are TGTGCCAGCTCACCAAACCCCCAAGAGACCCAGTACTTC. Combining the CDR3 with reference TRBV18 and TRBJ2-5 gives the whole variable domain NAGVMQNPRHLVRRRGQEARLRCSPMKGHSHVYWYRQLPEEGLKFMVYLQKENIIDESGMPKERFSAEFPKEGPSILRIQQVVRGDSAAYFCASSPNPQETQYFGPGTRLLVL.

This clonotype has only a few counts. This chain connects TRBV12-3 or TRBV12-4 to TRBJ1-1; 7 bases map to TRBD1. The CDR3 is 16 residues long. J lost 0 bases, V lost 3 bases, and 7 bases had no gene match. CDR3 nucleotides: TGTGCCAGCAGTTTCTCGACAGGGTTGATGAACACTGAAGCTTTCTTT. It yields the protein CASSFSTGLMNTEAFF.

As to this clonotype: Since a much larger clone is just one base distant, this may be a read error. CDR3 nucleotides: TGCAGCGTTGAACCCCCCGGGCGGGGGAATGAGCAGTACTTC. It codes for CSVEPPGRGNEQYF. J is TRBJ2-7 and V is TRBV29-1, with 7 nucleotides matching TRBD2. CDR3 length equals 14 residues. Germline CDR1 and CDR2: SQVTM and ANQGSEA. J was trimmed by 7 bases and V by 2 bases; bases with no gene match: 11.

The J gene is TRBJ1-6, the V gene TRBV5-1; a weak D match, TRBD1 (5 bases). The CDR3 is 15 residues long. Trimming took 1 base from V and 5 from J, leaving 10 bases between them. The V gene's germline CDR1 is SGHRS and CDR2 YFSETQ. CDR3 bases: TGCGCCAGCAGCTTGACAGGTCCGAATAATTCACCCCTCCACTTT. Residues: CASSLTGPNNSPLHF.

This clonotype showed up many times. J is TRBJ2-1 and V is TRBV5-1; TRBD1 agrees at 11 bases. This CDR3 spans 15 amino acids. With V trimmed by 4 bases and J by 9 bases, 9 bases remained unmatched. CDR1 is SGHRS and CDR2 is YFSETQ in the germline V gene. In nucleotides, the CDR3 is TGCGCCAGCAGCCCAGGACAGGGGGCTTTGGGTGAGCAGTTCTTC. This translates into CASSPGQGALGEQFF.

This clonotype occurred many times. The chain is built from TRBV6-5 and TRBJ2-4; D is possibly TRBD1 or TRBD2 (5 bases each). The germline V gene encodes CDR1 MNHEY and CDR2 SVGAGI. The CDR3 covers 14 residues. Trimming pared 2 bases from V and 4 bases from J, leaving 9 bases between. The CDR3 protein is CASSYGGPKNIQYF. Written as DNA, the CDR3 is TGTGCCAGCAGTTACGGGGGTCCAAAAAACATTCAGTACTTC.

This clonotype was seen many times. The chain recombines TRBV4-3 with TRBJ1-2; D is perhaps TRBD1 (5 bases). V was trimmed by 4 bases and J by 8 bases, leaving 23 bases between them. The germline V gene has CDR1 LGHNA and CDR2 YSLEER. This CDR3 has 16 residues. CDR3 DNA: TGCGCCAGCAGCCTGATGACCGAGGGCAGAGGGACCGGCTACACCTTC. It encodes CASSLMTEGRGTGYTF.

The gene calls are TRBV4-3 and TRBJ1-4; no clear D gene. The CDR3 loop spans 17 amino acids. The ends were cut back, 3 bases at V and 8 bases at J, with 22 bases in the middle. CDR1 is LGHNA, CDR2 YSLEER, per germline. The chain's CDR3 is CASSHGKSVLAGEKLFF. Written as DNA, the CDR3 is TGCGCCAGCAGCCACGGAAAGAGTGTCCTTGCCGGCGAAAAACTGTTTTTT.

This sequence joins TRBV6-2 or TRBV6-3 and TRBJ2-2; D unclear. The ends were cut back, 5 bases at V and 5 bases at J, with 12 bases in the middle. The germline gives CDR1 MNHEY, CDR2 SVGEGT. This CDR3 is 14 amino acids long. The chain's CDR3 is CASSKSQTTGELFF. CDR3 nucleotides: TGTGCCAGCAGTAAATCACAGACAACCGGGGAGCTGTTTTTT.

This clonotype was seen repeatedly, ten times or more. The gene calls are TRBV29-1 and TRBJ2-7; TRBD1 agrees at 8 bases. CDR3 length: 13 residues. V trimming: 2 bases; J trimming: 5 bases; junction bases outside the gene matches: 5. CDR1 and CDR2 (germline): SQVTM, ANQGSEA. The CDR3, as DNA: TGCAGCGTTGAACAGGGGGCTAGTGACGAGCAGTACTTC. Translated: CSVEQGASDEQYF.

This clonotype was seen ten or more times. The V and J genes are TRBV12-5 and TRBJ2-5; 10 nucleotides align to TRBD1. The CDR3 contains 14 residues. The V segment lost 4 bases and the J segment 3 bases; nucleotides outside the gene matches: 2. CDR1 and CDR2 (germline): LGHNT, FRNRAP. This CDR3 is CASGSGTGEETQYF. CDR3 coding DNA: TGTGCTAGTGGTTCCGGGACAGGGGAAGAGACCCAGTACTTC.

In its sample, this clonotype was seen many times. The chain's CDR3 is CSARQQNLAKNIQYF. The CDR3 DNA follows: TGCAGTGCTAGACAACAGAACTTAGCCAAAAACATTCAGTACTTC. The J gene is TRBJ2-4, the V gene TRBV20-1; D is undetermined. CDR3 length: 15 residues. V was cut by 2 bases and J by 0 bases, with 11 bases left in between. Germline CDR1 reads DFQATT; CDR2 reads SNEGSKA (reference sequence).

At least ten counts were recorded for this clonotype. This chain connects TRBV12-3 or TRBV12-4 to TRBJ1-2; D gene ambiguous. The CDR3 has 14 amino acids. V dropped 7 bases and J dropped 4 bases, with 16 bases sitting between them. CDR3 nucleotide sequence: TGTGCCAGCACCAGATTCAGGATCGGCTATGGCTACACCTTC. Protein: CASTRFRIGYGYTF.

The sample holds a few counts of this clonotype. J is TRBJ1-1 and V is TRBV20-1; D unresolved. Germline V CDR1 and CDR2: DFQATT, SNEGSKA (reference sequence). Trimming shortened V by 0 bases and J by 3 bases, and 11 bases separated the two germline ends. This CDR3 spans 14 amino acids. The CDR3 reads CSARDPGSDTEAFF. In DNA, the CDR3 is TGCAGTGCTAGAGACCCAGGATCGGACACTGAAGCTTTCTTT.

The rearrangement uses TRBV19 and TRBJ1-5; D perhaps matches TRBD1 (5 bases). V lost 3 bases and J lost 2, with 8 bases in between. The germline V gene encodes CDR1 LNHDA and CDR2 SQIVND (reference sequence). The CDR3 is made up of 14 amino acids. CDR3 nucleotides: TGTGCCAGTAGTATTGGCAGGGGCAATCAGCCCCAGCATTTT. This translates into CASSIGRGNQPQHF.